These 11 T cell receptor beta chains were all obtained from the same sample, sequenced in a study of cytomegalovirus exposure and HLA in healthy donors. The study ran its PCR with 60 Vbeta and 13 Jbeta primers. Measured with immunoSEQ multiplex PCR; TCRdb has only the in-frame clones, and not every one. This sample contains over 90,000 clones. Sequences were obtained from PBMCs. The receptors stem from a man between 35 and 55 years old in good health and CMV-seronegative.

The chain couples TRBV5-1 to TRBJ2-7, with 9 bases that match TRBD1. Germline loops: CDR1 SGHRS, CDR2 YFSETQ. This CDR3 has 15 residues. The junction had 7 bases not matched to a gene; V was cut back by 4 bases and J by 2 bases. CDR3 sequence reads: CASSPGTGKAYEQYF. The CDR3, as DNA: TGCGCCAGCAGCCCCGGGACAGGGAAAGCCTACGAGCAGTACTTC.

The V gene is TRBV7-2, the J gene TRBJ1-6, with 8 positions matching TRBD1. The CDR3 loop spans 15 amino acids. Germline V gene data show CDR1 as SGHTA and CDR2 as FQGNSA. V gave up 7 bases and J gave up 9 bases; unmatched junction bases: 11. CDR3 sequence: CASTAFPGGPSPLHF. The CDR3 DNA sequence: TGTGCCAGCACCGCCTTCCCAGGGGGCCCTTCACCCCTCCACTTT.

CDR3 DNA: TGCGCCAGCAGCCCCCGACAGGGGCCGGGTCAGCCCCAGCATTTT. It encodes CASSPRQGPGQPQHF. J is TRBJ1-5 and V is TRBV5-1; TRBD1 agrees at 8 bases. CDR1 is SGHRS and CDR2 is YFSETQ in the germline V gene. V dropped 4 bases and J dropped 6; count of bases not matched to a gene: 9. CDR3 length: 15 residues.

The CDR3 DNA follows: TGTGCCAGCAGTTACAGGGGTAAGGGGACAGATACGCAGTATTTT. Translated: CASSYRGKGTDTQYF. The chain couples TRBV6-5 to TRBJ2-3; TRBD1 might be the D (5 bases). In germline, CDR1 is MNHEY, CDR2 SVGAGI. V gave up 2 bases and J gave up 3 bases, with 12 bases separating them. The CDR3 sequence is 15 residues long.

Written as DNA, the CDR3 is TGTGCCAGCAGCAAGGGACAGGGGGCCACTGAAGCTTTCTTT. Protein sequence: CASSKGQGATEAFF. V gene TRBV9 combines with J gene TRBJ1-1; 12 bases line up with TRBD1. The V and J ends lost 4 bases and 4 bases, in that order; junction bases with no gene match: 2. The CDR3 consists of 14 residues. From germline, CDR1 is SGDLS and CDR2 YYNGEE.

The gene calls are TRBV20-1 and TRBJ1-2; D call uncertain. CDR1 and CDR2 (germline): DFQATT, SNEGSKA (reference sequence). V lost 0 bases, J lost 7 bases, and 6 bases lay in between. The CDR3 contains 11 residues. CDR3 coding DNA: TGCAGTGCTAGAGATCAATCTGGCTACACCTTC. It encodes CSARDQSGYTF.

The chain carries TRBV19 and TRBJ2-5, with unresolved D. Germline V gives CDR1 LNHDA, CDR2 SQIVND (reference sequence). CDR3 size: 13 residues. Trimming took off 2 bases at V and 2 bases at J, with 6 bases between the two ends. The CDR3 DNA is TGTGCCAGTAGTATACACCTACAAGAGACCCAGTACTTC. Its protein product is CASSIHLQETQYF. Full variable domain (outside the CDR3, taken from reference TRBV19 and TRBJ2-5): DGGITQSPKYLFRKEGQNVTLSCEQNLNHDAMYWYRQDPGQGLRLIYYSQIVNDFQKGDIAEGYSVSREKKESFPLTVTSAQKNPTAFYLCASSIHLQETQYFGPGTRLLVL.

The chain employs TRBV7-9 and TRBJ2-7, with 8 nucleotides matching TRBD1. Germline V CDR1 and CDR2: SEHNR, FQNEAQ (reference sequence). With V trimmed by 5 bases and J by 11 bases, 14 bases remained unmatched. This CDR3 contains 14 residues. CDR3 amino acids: CASSIGQGRLGEYF. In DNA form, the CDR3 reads TGTGCCAGCAGCATCGGACAGGGACGACTCGGGGAGTACTTC.

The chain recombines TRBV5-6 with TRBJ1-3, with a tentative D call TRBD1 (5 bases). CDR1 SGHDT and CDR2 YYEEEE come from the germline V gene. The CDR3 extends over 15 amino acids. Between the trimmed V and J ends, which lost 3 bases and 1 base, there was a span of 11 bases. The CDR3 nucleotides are TGTGCCAGCAGCTGGAGACAGTTATCTGGAAACACCATATATTTT. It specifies CASSWRQLSGNTIYF.

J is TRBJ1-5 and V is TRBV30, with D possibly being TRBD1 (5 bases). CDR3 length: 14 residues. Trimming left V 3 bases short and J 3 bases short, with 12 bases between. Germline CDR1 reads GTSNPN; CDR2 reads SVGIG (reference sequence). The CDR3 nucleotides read TGTGCCTGGAGCTTTGGGGGGAACAATCAGCCCCAGCATTTT. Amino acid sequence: CAWSFGGNNQPQHF.

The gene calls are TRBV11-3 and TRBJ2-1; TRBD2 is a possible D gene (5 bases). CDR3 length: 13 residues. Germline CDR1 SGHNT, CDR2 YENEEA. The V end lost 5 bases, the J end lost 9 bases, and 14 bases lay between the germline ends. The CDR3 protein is CASSPGGLGEQFF. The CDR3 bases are TGTGCCAGCAGCCCAGGAGGCTTGGGTGAGCAGTTCTTC. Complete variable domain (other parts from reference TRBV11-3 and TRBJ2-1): EAGVVQSPRYKIIEKKQPVAFWCNPISGHNTLYWYLQNLGQGPELLIRYENEEAVDDSQLPKDRFSAERLKGVDSTLKIQPAELGDSAVYLCASSPGGLGEQFFGPGTRLTVL.